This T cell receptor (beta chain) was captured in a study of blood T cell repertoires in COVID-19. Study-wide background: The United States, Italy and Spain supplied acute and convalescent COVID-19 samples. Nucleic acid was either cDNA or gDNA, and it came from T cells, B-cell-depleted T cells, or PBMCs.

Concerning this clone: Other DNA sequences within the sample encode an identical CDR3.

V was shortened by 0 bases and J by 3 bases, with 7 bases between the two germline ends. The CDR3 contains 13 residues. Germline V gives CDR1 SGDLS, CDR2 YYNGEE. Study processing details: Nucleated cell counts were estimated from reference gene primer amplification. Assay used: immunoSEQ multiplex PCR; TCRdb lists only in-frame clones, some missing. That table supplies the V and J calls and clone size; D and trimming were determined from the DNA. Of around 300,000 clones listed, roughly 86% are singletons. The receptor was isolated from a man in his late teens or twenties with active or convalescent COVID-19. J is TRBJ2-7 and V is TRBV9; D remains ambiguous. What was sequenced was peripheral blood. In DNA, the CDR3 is TGTGCCAGCAGCGTAGCGACTGGCTACGAGCAGTACTTC. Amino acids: CASSVATGYEQYF.